What follows are 15 T cell receptor beta chains derived from one specimen sequenced in a study of blood T cell repertoires in COVID-19. Sequencing was performed with immunoSEQ multiplex PCR; in TCRdb, only in-frame clones are kept and a portion is missing. The sample consists of 140,000 to 150,000 clones, 87% of them appearing once. Sequencing used PBMCs or T cells enriched from blood (not recorded which). All receptors derive from a woman between 40 and 50 years old who had been exposed to COVID-19.

As to this clone: This sample also contains other DNA sequences that code for the same CDR3. The chain uses TRBV9 and TRBJ2-1, with TRBD2 identical over 8 bases. This CDR3 spans 14 amino acids. With 3 bases clipped from V and 6 bases from J, the junction kept 5 bases outside the gene matches. Germline values: CDR1 SGDLS, CDR2 YYNGEE. The CDR3: CASSARTSPNEQFF. CDR3 coding DNA: TGTGCCAGCAGCGCCAGGACTAGCCCCAATGAGCAGTTCTTC.

The chain employs TRBV18 and TRBJ1-1, with D possibly matching TRBD1 (5 bases). Germline CDR1 and CDR2: KGHSH and LQKENI. CDR3 length: 14 residues. V dropped 4 bases and J dropped 1 base, with 10 bases sitting between them. This CDR3 reads CASSQGRENTEAFF. The CDR3 DNA reads TGTGCCAGCTCACAAGGCAGGGAGAACACTGAAGCTTTCTTT.

The chain combines TRBV5-6 with TRBJ1-2, with D uncertain. CDR1 and CDR2 from the germline V gene are SGHDT and YYEEEE. The CDR3 has 14 amino acids. Trimming pared 0 bases from V and 3 bases from J, leaving 9 bases between. CDR3 amino acids: CASSLASLDYGYTF. The CDR3 DNA reads as TGTGCCAGCAGCTTGGCGTCGCTAGACTATGGCTACACCTTC.

This clone appeared once. The chain employs TRBV6-6 and TRBJ1-2, with TRBD1 matching 7 bases. From germline, CDR1 is MNHNY and CDR2 SVGAGI (reference sequence). This CDR3 has 13 amino acids. Losses at the gene ends were 6 bases for V and 4 bases for J; bases not matched to a gene: 5. CDR3 region: CASRRQGAYGYTF. The DNA for the CDR3 is TGTGCCAGCAGAAGACAGGGTGCCTATGGCTACACCTTC.

The chain uses TRBV27 and TRBJ2-1; 7 bases map to TRBD2. Looked up from germline, CDR1 is MNHEY and CDR2 is SMNVEV (reference sequence). V dropped 7 bases and J dropped 2; count of bases not matched to a gene: 8. This CDR3 has 15 amino acids. Written as DNA, the CDR3 is TGTGCCAGCACTCGATGGACTAGTACCTACAATGAGCAGTTCTTC. Translating it yields CASTRWTSTYNEQFF.

This rearrangement joins TRBV7-2 to TRBJ2-5; possibly TRBD2 for D (5 bases). Germline CDR1 SGHTA, CDR2 FQGNSA. The CDR3 extends over 14 amino acids. Trimming pared 2 bases from V and 0 bases from J, leaving 7 bases between. CDR3: CASSLRRDQETQYF. For the CDR3, the DNA is TGTGCCAGCAGCTTAAGGCGGGACCAAGAGACCCAGTACTTC.

This chain connects TRBV6-5 to TRBJ1-5; TRBD1 matches at 7 bases. Germline CDR1 reads MNHEY; CDR2 reads SVGAGI. The CDR3 is 14 amino acids. V shed 6 bases and J 6 bases; nucleotides not matched to a gene: 8. The DNA of the CDR3 is TGTGCCAGCAGATTAGCAGGGGGAATTCAGCCCCAGCATTTT. It codes for CASRLAGGIQPQHF.

This clone was recorded only once. V and J are TRBV5-1 and TRBJ2-7; a possible D gene is TRBD1 (5 bases). Germline V lookup: CDR1 SGHRS, CDR2 YFSETQ. V was shortened by 0 bases and J by 2 bases, with 6 bases between the two germline ends. The CDR3 loop spans 13 amino acids. CDR3 nucleotides: TGCGCCAGCAGCTTGGAAGGGGCCTACGAGCAGTACTTC. Amino acids: CASSLEGAYEQYF. The full variable domain, in which reference TRBV5-1 and TRBJ2-7 provide the parts outside the CDR3, is KAGVTQTPRYLIKTRGQQVTLSCSPISGHRSVSWYQQTPGQGLQFLFEYFSETQRNKGNFPGRFSGRQFSNSRSEMNVSTLELGDSALYLCASSLEGAYEQYFGPGTRLTVT.

This clone was picked up a small number of times. V usage is TRBV19 and J usage is TRBJ1-5; possibly TRBD1 for D (6 bases). The CDR3 is 15 residues long. V gave up 4 bases and J gave up 7 bases, with 17 bases separating them. Germline values: CDR1 LNHDA, CDR2 SQIVND (reference sequence). The CDR3 here is CASSTSGQGFQPQHF. The CDR3 nucleotides are TGTGCCAGTAGTACCTCGGGACAAGGGTTCCAGCCCCAGCATTTT.

The chain links TRBV18 to TRBJ2-7; weak D call: TRBD1 (5 bases). The CDR3 loop spans 13 amino acids. Trimming took off 2 bases at V and 6 bases at J, with 11 bases between the two ends. CDR1 and CDR2 (germline): KGHSH, LQKENI. CDR3 DNA sequence: TGTGCCAGCTCACCAAGCCAGGGCGGCGAGCAGTACTTC. Its protein product is CASSPSQGGEQYF.

The V and J genes are TRBV5-6 and TRBJ1-4; maybe TRBD1 (6 bases). Trimming shortened V by 0 bases and J by 4 bases, and 16 bases separated the two germline ends. The CDR3 sequence is 17 residues long. The germline gives CDR1 SGHDT, CDR2 YYEEEE. CDR3 in amino acids: CASSLALGQGLNEKLFF. In DNA, the CDR3 is TGTGCCAGCAGCTTGGCCCTAGGTCAGGGGCTTAATGAAAAACTGTTTTTT.

This clone was recorded only once. The junction shows a germline mismatch at one end, possibly a read error. V and J are TRBV19 and TRBJ2-5; D is possibly TRBD2 (5 bases). The CDR3 sequence is 14 residues long. Germline V gives CDR1 LNHDA, CDR2 SQIVND (reference sequence). CDR3 sequence (DNA): TGTGCCAGTACCGAAAAGCGGACCTCCACCCCCCCCCACTTC. Amino acids: CASTEKRTSTPPHF.

V usage is TRBV5-8 and J usage is TRBJ2-1; a possible D gene is TRBD1 (6 bases). This CDR3 contains 18 residues. V was trimmed by 4 bases and J by 5 bases, leaving 25 bases between them. Germline-derived CDR1 and CDR2 are SGHTS and YDEGEE. CDR3 bases: TGTGCCAGCAGCCCAAGCCGAGGGACACGCCGAGGACACAATGAGCAGTTCTTC. Its translation: CASSPSRGTRRGHNEQFF. The entire variable domain, with the rest obtained from reference TRBV5-8 and TRBJ2-1, is as follows: EAGVTQSPTHLIKTRGQQATLRCSPISGHTSVYWYQQALGLGLQFLLWYDEGEERNRGNFPPRFSGRQFPNYSSELNVNALELEDSALYLCASSPSRGTRRGHNEQFFGPGTRLTVL.

The chain combines TRBV5-1 with TRBJ2-7; no firm D call. The CDR3 consists of 17 residues. Germline V lookup: CDR1 SGHRS, CDR2 YFSETQ. V was trimmed by 5 bases and J by 3 bases, leaving 24 bases between them. The chain's CDR3 is CASSSRAPDTLSYEQYF. The DNA of the CDR3 is TGCGCCAGCAGTTCTCGCGCTCCAGACACCCTCAGCTACGAGCAGTACTTC. The complete variable domain, with remaining parts taken from reference TRBV5-1 and TRBJ2-7, reads KAGVTQTPRYLIKTRGQQVTLSCSPISGHRSVSWYQQTPGQGLQFLFEYFSETQRNKGNFPGRFSGRQFSNSRSEMNVSTLELGDSALYLCASSSRAPDTLSYEQYFGPGTRLTVT.

This clone was observed a single time. The rearrangement links TRBV29-1 to TRBJ1-6, with D possibly matching TRBD1 (6 bases). Deletions cut 6 bases from V and 0 bases from J, with 18 bases between. CDR1 and CDR2 from the germline V gene are SQVTM and ANQGSEA. The CDR3 length is 17 residues. The CDR3 is CSVILQGPSSYNSPLHF. The CDR3 coding sequence is TGCAGCGTCATCCTACAGGGCCCGAGCTCCTATAATTCACCCCTCCACTTT.